This T cell receptor (beta chain) was recovered during a study of cytomegalovirus exposure and HLA in healthy donors. As concerns this clone: The antigen is unknown.

Germline V lookup: CDR1 LNHNV, CDR2 YYDKDF (reference sequence). Trimming stripped 0 bases from V and 7 bases from J, with 13 bases between. CDR3 length: 15 amino acids. The PCR was carried out with 60 Vbeta primers and 13 Jbeta primers. This table comes from immunoSEQ multiplex PCR, and its TCRdb copy is limited to in-frame clones, with some not included. The sample lists tens of thousands of clones, under 80% seen once, with 4.9% in the top ten. Study conclusions and caveats: Most of the TCR beta V segments (in an earlier analysis) were productive either about 90% or about 30% of the time. Analysis was carried out at a later point, and it linked a missense DCLRE1C variant to TCR beta V- and J-gene trimming.

Sequencing was performed on PBMCs. V usage is TRBV15 and J usage is TRBJ1-5; no firm D call. This TCR was recovered from a man in his 60s in good health and CMV-seropositive. In nucleotides, the CDR3 is TGTGCCACCAGCAGAGATCGTGGAGGATACCAGCCCCAGCATTTT. It yields the protein CATSRDRGGYQPQHF.